One and the same sample provided the 8 T cell receptor beta chains below, sequenced in a study of blood T cell repertoires in COVID-19. The assay was immunoSEQ multiplex PCR, and TCRdb's table has in-frame clones only and misses some. Found here are around 70,000 clones, about 69% of them singletons; the top ten hold under 25%. Sequencing used peripheral blood. The receptor source for this set is a man between 65 and 85 years old with acute or convalescent COVID-19.

Written as DNA, the CDR3 is TGTGCCAGCAGGCGACAGGTCCAAGAGACCCAGTACTTC. Amino acid sequence: CASRRQVQETQYF. This chain joins TRBV7-8 and TRBJ2-5; D may be TRBD1 (6 bases). CDR1 and CDR2 (germline): SGHVS, FQNEAQ. V was shortened by 6 bases and J by 1 base, with 9 bases between the two germline ends. The CDR3 runs 13 residues.

This chain uses TRBV28 with TRBJ2-3; weak D call: TRBD2 (6 bases). Germline V CDR1 and CDR2: MDHEN, SYDVKM. CDR3 size: 17 residues. V was pared by 5 bases and J by 2 bases, with 20 bases between. The CDR3 DNA reads as TGTGCCAGCAGTCAACATCGAGCGGGTGCGGTCACAGATACGCAGTATTTT. This sequence encodes CASSQHRAGAVTDTQYF.

V and J are TRBV6-6 and TRBJ1-5; D unclear. CDR1 and CDR2 (germline): MNHNY, SVGAGI (reference sequence). Trimming left V 8 bases short and J 9 bases short, with 11 bases between. This CDR3 spans 11 amino acids. This CDR3 reads CASGRRSPQHF. The CDR3 bases are TGTGCCAGCGGGCGCCGTTCGCCCCAGCATTTT.

There are a few counts of this clone. The V and J genes are TRBV6-2 or TRBV6-3 and TRBJ1-2, with D unresolved. V lost 5 bases, J lost 4 bases, and 8 bases lay in between. The V gene's germline CDR1 is MNHEY and CDR2 SVGEGT. The CDR3 length is 12 residues. CDR3: CASSQQVYGYTF. For the CDR3, the DNA is TGTGCCAGCAGTCAACAAGTCTATGGCTACACCTTC.

This clone occurred a few times. The rearrangement uses TRBV5-1 and TRBJ2-3; TRBD2 agrees at 10 bases. Germline V lookup: CDR1 SGHRS, CDR2 YFSETQ. V lost 2 bases and J lost 1; bases outside the gene matches: 10. The CDR3 has 18 residues. The CDR3: CASSLGASGRKGTDTQYF. The CDR3 DNA reads as TGCGCCAGCAGCTTAGGGGCTAGCGGGAGAAAGGGCACAGATACGCAGTATTTT. Complete variable domain (other parts from reference TRBV5-1 and TRBJ2-3): KAGVTQTPRYLIKTRGQQVTLSCSPISGHRSVSWYQQTPGQGLQFLFEYFSETQRNKGNFPGRFSGRQFSNSRSEMNVSTLELGDSALYLCASSLGASGRKGTDTQYFGPGTRLTVL.

V gene TRBV9 combines with J gene TRBJ2-1; D is possibly TRBD2 (6 bases). Between the trimmed V and J ends, which lost 0 bases and 2 bases, there was a span of 9 bases. The CDR3 loop spans 15 amino acids. The V gene's germline CDR1 is SGDLS and CDR2 YYNGEE. CDR3 DNA: TGTGCCAGCAGCGTAGATGGCGGGGCCTACAATGAGCAGTTCTTC. Amino acid sequence: CASSVDGGAYNEQFF.

The rearrangement uses TRBV7-8 and TRBJ2-7, with D uncertain. Deletions cut 5 bases from V and 0 bases from J, with 11 bases between. This CDR3 is built from 14 residues. Germline CDR1 SGHVS, CDR2 FQNEAQ. CDR3 sequence (DNA): TGTGCCAGCAGCAGAGTAGAGAGCTCCTACGAGCAGTACTTC. Translating it yields CASSRVESSYEQYF.

Many counts were recorded for this clone. V and J are TRBV12-5 and TRBJ2-1; 7 bases line up with TRBD1. The CDR3 totals 16 residues. Germline V gives CDR1 LGHNT, CDR2 FRNRAP. V was pared by 7 bases and J by 0 bases, with 9 bases of the junction left unmatched. The CDR3 nucleotides read TGTGCTAGTGTCCAGGGGGACCGGGGCTCCTACAATGAGCAGTTCTTC. Residues: CASVQGDRGSYNEQFF.